A selection of T cell receptor beta chains follows, all from one sample in a study of cytomegalovirus exposure and HLA in healthy donors. TCRdb's table, derived via immunoSEQ multiplex PCR, lists solely in-frame clones and lacks some. The sample holds roughly 56,000 clones; more than 70% are singletons and the top ten take just over 50%. The specimen was PBMCs. The source of these receptors is a man over 45 in good health and CMV-seropositive. The CDR3 runs from the conserved cysteine through the conserved F or W. The D gene is left open where the match is weak. Clone size is not always given. Where it is, it says once, few, many or a class for expanded clones.

j_call d_call v_call clone_size cdr3_nt cdr3_aa
TRBJ2-5 TRBD2 TRBV13 few TGTGCCAGCAGCCCCCTGGCTGATGGACGGGAGGGGCACGAGACCCAGTACTTC CASSPLADGREGHETQYF
TRBJ2-1 . TRBV15 . TGTGCCACCAGCGTAACTAGCTCCTACAATGAGCAGTTCTTC CATSVTSSYNEQFF
TRBJ2-7 . TRBV5-1 . TGCGCCAGCAGCTTGACAGGGAACTCCTACGAGCAGTACTTC CASSLTGNSYEQYF
TRBJ1-1 . TRBV6-1 . TGTGCCAGCAGCCTGCTCGTAGGGAGCACTGAAGCTTTCTTT CASSLLVGSTEAFF
TRBJ2-5 . TRBV19 . TGTGCCAGTAGTATCCCGAACTCCCAGGACCAAGAGACCCAGTACTTC CASSIPNSQDQETQYF
TRBJ2-7 . TRBV30 . TGTGCCTGGAAGGGGAAAATCGAGCAGTACTTC CAWKGKIEQYF
TRBJ2-3 TRBD2 TRBV27 few TGTGCCAGCAGTTTATCAAGGCTAGCGGGGGCCCCTGGCGGTACGCAGTATTTT CASSLSRLAGAPGGTQYF
TRBJ2-5 . TRBV18 . TGTGCCAGCTCACCAGGACTAAAAGAGACCCAGTACTTC CASSPGLKETQYF
TRBJ2-1 TRBD2 TRBV28 . TGTGCCAGCAGTTCCCCTAGCGGGAACTCCTACAATGAGCAGTTCTTC CASSSPSGNSYNEQFF
TRBJ1-6 . TRBV18 . TGTGCCAGCTCACAGGGCGGGGGTTCACCCCTCCACTTT CASSQGGGSPLHF
TRBJ1-4 . TRBV18 . TGTGCCAGCTCCCGTACTAATGAAAAACTGTTTTTT CASSRTNEKLFF
TRBJ2-1 . TRBV19 . TGTGCCAGTAGTCTGGAGGGCCCTTACTATGAGCAGTTCTTC CASSLEGPYYEQFF
TRBJ2-7 TRBD1 TRBV6-5 . TGTGCCAGCAGTCCAGGGGGCGCACCCTACGAGCAGTACTTC CASSPGGAPYEQYF
TRBJ1-1 . TRBV7-6 . TGTGCCAGCAGCTTAGGGGGGGACACTGAAGCTTTCTTT CASSLGGDTEAFF
TRBJ2-4 TRBD1 TRBV19 . TGTGCCAGTAGTATAGGGGGACAGGGGCTAGCCAAAAACATTCAGTACTTC CASSIGGQGLAKNIQYF
TRBJ2-4 TRBD1 TRBV4-2 . TGTGCCAGCAGCCAGGTCGGACAGGGGGCTATCGAAAACATTCAGTACTTC CASSQVGQGAIENIQYF
TRBJ1-5 TRBD1 TRBV27 . TGTGCCAGCAGTCCACAGACAGGGGCGGATCAGCCCCAGCATTTT CASSPQTGADQPQHF
TRBJ1-2 TRBD1 TRBV5-1 once TGCGCCAGCAGCCCCGGTGGCAGGGGGGACTATGGCTACACCTTC CASSPGGRGDYGYTF
TRBJ2-7 TRBD1 TRBV5-1 . TGCGCCAGCAGCTATGACAGGGTTGGCTACGAGCAGTACTTC CASSYDRVGYEQYF
TRBJ2-7 TRBD2 TRBV7-2 . TGTGCCAGCAGCTTACGGAGCGGGGGTTACATAAGCGGCGAGCAGTACTTC CASSLRSGGYISGEQYF
TRBJ2-1 . TRBV7-3 . TGTGCCAGCAGCCCGGGGCGGGGCTCCTACAATGAGCAGTTCTTC CASSPGRGSYNEQFF
TRBJ2-7 . TRBV6-1 few TGTGCCAGCGGAAGCCGGGGTACCTACGAGCAGTACTTC CASGSRGTYEQYF
TRBJ1-2 . TRBV6-5 . TGTGCCAGCACCTCCTCCCTCGACTCCTATGGCTACACCTTC CASTSSLDSYGYTF
TRBJ1-5 . TRBV7-9 . TGTTCCAGCAGCTTAGTCAGTCATCAGCCCCAGCATTTT CSSSLVSHQPQHF
TRBJ1-1 TRBD1 TRBV4-3 . TGCGCCAGCAGCCAAGGGGATCCGGGACAGACTATTGACACTGAAGCTTTCTTT CASSQGDPGQTIDTEAFF
TRBJ2-2 TRBD2 TRBV5-1 . TGCGCCAGCAGTCTGGCGGGAGGGGTCACCGGGGAGCTGTTTTTT CASSLAGGVTGELFF
TRBJ2-7 TRBD1 TRBV30 . TGTGCCTGGGACAGGGGGACCCAACCCTACGAGCAGTACTTC CAWDRGTQPYEQYF
TRBJ2-2 . TRBV6-5 once TGTGCCAGCAGGGGGCCGGTTGAGGCCGGGGAGCTGTTTTTT CASRGPVEAGELFF
TRBJ2-5 TRBD2 TRBV5-1 . TGCGCCAGCAGTAGGGCTAGCGGGACAGAGACCCAGTACTTC CASSRASGTETQYF
TRBJ2-1 . TRBV18 . TGTGCCAGCTCACCTGGGACACGGAGCTCCTACAATGAGCAGTTCTTC CASSPGTRSSYNEQFF
TRBJ2-4 . TRBV9 . TGTGCCAGCAGCGGGCCAGGGTTGGCCAAAAACATTCAGTACTTC CASSGPGLAKNIQYF
TRBJ2-3 . TRBV11-3 few TGTGCCAGCAGCATCCCTCCCACAGATACGCAGTATTTT CASSIPPTDTQYF
TRBJ2-3 . TRBV11-2 . TGTGCCAGCAGCTTAGCCCAAGGGAGCCTTAAGCCCTACTTT CASSLAQGSLKPYF
TRBJ2-2 TRBD1 TRBV12-5 . TGTGCTAGTGGTTCGACAGGGGTTTCGAACACCGGGGAGCTGTTTTTT CASGSTGVSNTGELFF
TRBJ1-3 TRBD1 TRBV2 . TGTGCCAGCAGGGTAGGGGCTGGACAGGACGGCAACACCATATATTTT CASRVGAGQDGNTIYF
TRBJ2-1 TRBD2 TRBV2 . TGTGCCAGCAGGGGACTAGCGGGGGGGTACAATGAGCAGTTCTTC CASRGLAGGYNEQFF
TRBJ2-7 . TRBV7-9 . TGTGCCAGCAGCCCGACCGCCGGGAGCTCCTACGAGCAGTACTTC CASSPTAGSSYEQYF
TRBJ1-2 TRBD1 TRBV6-1 . TGTGCCATCCTGAGGCAGGGGGACTATGGCTACACCTTC CAILRQGDYGYTF
TRBJ2-7 . TRBV6-1 . TGTGCCAGCAGTGCCCGGACACACTACGAGCAGTACTTC CASSARTHYEQYF
TRBJ2-1 . TRBV6-6 . TGTGCCAGCAGCCTTGGGGCAGGGGAGAATGAGCAGTTCTTC CASSLGAGENEQFF
TRBJ2-7 TRBD2 TRBV5-8 . TGTGCCAGCAGCTGGGACTACTACGAGCAGTACTTC CASSWDYYEQYF
TRBJ2-7 TRBD1 TRBV6-6 . TGTGCCAGCAAGGGGACAGGGGGCTCCTACGAGCAGTACTTC CASKGTGGSYEQYF
TRBJ2-5 . TRBV6-1 . TGTGCCAGCAGGAGGGTCGGTGAGACCCAGTACTTC CASRRVGETQYF
TRBJ2-7 . TRBV19 . TGTGCCAGTAGTATCGCGGCGGGTCCCTACGAGCAGTACTTC CASSIAAGPYEQYF
TRBJ1-2 TRBD1 TRBV6-1 . TGTGCCAGCAGTGGGGACAGGGGCGCCCCTCACCTCTATGGCTACACCTTC CASSGDRGAPHLYGYTF
TRBJ2-1 TRBD2 TRBV6-5 . TGTGCCAGCAGTTATCTCCTAGCGGGGGGGCCGAATGAGCAGTTCTTC CASSYLLAGGPNEQFF
TRBJ1-2 TRBD1 TRBV10-3 . TGTGCCATCCGACAGGGGGCTTCCGATGGCTACACCTTC CAIRQGASDGYTF
TRBJ2-7 TRBD1 TRBV7-9 few TGTGCCAGCAGCTCGGGACAGACCGTCTACGAGCAGTACTTC CASSSGQTVYEQYF
TRBJ2-1 TRBD2 TRBV7-2 . TGTGCCAGCAGCTTTAAGGGACTAGCTATCCTGTTCTTC CASSFKGLAILFF
TRBJ2-5 TRBD1 TRBV18 . TGTGCCAGCTCAGGGACAGCTGGGCCAGAGACCCAGTACTTC CASSGTAGPETQYF
TRBJ1-1 . TRBV5-1 . TGCGCCAGCAGCTTAGCCGTTAACACTGAAGCTTTCTTT CASSLAVNTEAFF
TRBJ2-3 TRBD1 TRBV18 . TGTGCCAGCTCACCGGGACAGGGTGTATTTACGCAGTATTTT CASSPGQGVFTQYF
TRBJ2-7 TRBD1 TRBV9 . TGTGCCAGCAGCGGCGGACAGGGGGATTTTAACGAGCAGTACTTC CASSGGQGDFNEQYF
TRBJ1-1 TRBD1 TRBV18 . TGTGCCAGCTCACCACCGGTTCCAGGGGGCACTGAAGTTTTCTTT CASSPPVPGGTEVFF